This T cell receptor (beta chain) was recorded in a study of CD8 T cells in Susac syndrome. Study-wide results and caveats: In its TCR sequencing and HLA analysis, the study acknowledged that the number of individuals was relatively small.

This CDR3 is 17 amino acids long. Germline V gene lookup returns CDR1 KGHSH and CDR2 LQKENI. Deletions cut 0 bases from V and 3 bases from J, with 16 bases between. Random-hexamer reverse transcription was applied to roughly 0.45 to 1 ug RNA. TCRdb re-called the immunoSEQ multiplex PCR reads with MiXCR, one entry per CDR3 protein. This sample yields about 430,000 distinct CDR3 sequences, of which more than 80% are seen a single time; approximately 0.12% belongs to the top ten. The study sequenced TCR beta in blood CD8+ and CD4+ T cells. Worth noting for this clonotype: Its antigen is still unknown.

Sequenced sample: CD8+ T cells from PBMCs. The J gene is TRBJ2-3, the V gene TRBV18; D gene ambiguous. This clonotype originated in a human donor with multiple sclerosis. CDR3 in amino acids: CASSPPGFGGSTDTQYF. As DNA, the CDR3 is TGTGCCAGCTCACCACCGGGGTTTGGCGGTTCGACAGATACGCAGTATTTT. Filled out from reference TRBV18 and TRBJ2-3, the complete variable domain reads NAGVMQNPRHLVRRRGQEARLRCSPMKGHSHVYWYRQLPEEGLKFMVYLQKENIIDESGMPKERFSAEFPKEGPSILRIQQVVRGDSAAYFCASSPPGFGGSTDTQYFGPGTRLTVL.